The present T cell receptor (beta chain) was sequenced within a study of shared clonotypes between healthy human individuals. Study findings and constraints: Among non-shared clonotypes, generation probabilities were lower than among those shared by all four donors.

Sequenced by immunoSEQ multiplex PCR; TCRdb stores in-frame clones only, minus some. The top ten clones hold around 0.47% of a sample with about 1 million clones, around three quarters of them seen once. V was cut by 6 bases and J by 5 bases, with 19 bases left in between. The CDR3 totals 15 residues. Germline CDR1 and CDR2: MDHEN and SYDVKM. Concerning this clone: Its antigen is not identified.

The sequence came from a man between 18 and 29 years old in good health. Some clones in this sample may be carry-over from other donors' samples. Material: memory CD4+ T cells from PBMCs. Described subset: CD45RA-negative fraction. The chain carries TRBV28 and TRBJ1-1; no clear D gene. In DNA form, the CDR3 reads TGTGCCAGCAGATTCACGGGCCCGGGGTATACTGAAGCTTTCTTT. Translating it yields CASRFTGPGYTEAFF.